This record covers a single T cell receptor beta chain. What it binds is unknown. The data belong to a study of vaccination and CD4 T cells after COVID-19. Stated time point: late sampling 161 to 241 days after vaccination in a few convalescent patients. Treatment described: 10-day PBMC culture with coronavirus spike peptide pools or control peptides (ViraFEST assay). Researchers used the Oncomine TCR Beta short-read assay to sequence DNA from cultured CD4+ T cells. One entry per CDR3 protein, called by TCRdb with MiXCR from the PCR reads. Among tens of thousands of distinct CDR3 sequences listed, 46% were seen once. With 5 bases clipped from V and 5 bases from J, the junction kept 9 bases outside the gene matches. The CDR3 runs to 16 residues. The germline V gene has CDR1 DFQATT and CDR2 SNEGSKA (reference sequence).

The TCR comes from a human donor who had recovered from COVID-19. The sequencing used CD4+ T cells from blood, cultured in vitro, collected about 7 months after SARS-CoV-2 vaccination. J is TRBJ2-3 and V is TRBV20-1, with 14 nucleotides matching TRBD2. The CDR3 DNA sequence: TGCAGTGCTGACAGACTAGCGGGGGGGCCTGGAGATACGCAGTATTTT. It translates to CSADRLAGGPGDTQYF.